These 29 T cell receptor beta chains originate from one sample sequenced in a study of cytomegalovirus exposure and HLA in healthy donors (dated by TCRdb to between 2016 and 2019). Libraries were built with the immunoSEQ multiplex PCR assay. For the multiplex PCR, a mixture combining 60 forward primers for TCR Vbeta segments and 13 reverse primers for TCR Jbeta segments was used. TCRdb stores this immuneACCESS table with in-frame sequences only. Part of the clones is absent; in the studies checked, under half of the shortfall reflects unresolved V genes, and no reason is known for the rest. This specimen's table enumerates about 210,000 clones. The ten largest clones capture approximately 0.98% of the sample. The sample was PBMCs. All receptors derive from a woman between 25 and 40 years old in good health and CMV-seropositive.

The V call is TRBV6-1, the J call TRBJ1-2; D is unresolved. In germline, CDR1 is MNHNS, CDR2 SASEGT. Trimming left V 1 base short and J 4 bases short, with 7 bases between. The CDR3 runs 13 residues. The CDR3 spells CASSEGGSYGYTF. The CDR3 DNA is TGTGCCAGCAGTGAAGGAGGCAGCTATGGCTACACCTTC.

J is TRBJ2-5 and V is TRBV6-4, with D perhaps matching TRBD1 (6 bases). The CDR3 totals 12 residues. The ends were cut back, 1 base at V and 7 bases at J, with 7 bases in the middle. CDR1 is MRHNA, CDR2 SNTAGT, per germline. CDR3 coding DNA: TGTGCCAGCAGTGACTTAGGGGGGACCCAGTACTTC. Protein sequence: CASSDLGGTQYF.

Here the CDR3 DNA reads TGCGCCAGCAGCTTGGACCTGGGGGGAGATACGCAGTATTTT. Translating gives CASSLDLGGDTQYF. This chain uses TRBV5-1 with TRBJ2-3, with TRBD2 as a possible D gene (6 bases). This CDR3 is 14 amino acids long. Germline V gives CDR1 SGHRS, CDR2 YFSETQ. V was shortened by 0 bases and J by 5 bases, with 10 bases between the two germline ends.

The rearrangement uses TRBV19 and TRBJ1-5; D is unresolved. The ends were cut back, 5 bases at V and 4 bases at J, with 15 bases in the middle. The germline gives CDR1 LNHDA, CDR2 SQIVND (reference sequence). This CDR3 is built from 15 residues. CDR3 nucleotide sequence: TGTGCCAGTAGTCACTTCGACTTAGCAAATCAGCCCCAGCATTTT. The encoded protein is CASSHFDLANQPQHF.

The chain has TRBV5-1 and TRBJ1-4; perhaps TRBD1 as D (6 bases). The length of the CDR3 is 13 residues. V dropped 4 bases and J dropped 5 bases, with 9 bases sitting between them. The V gene's germline CDR1 is SGHRS and CDR2 YFSETQ. This CDR3 is CASSQTGNEKLFF. CDR3 nucleotide sequence: TGCGCCAGCAGCCAAACAGGGAATGAAAAACTGTTTTTT. The entire variable domain, with the rest obtained from reference TRBV5-1 and TRBJ1-4, is as follows: KAGVTQTPRYLIKTRGQQVTLSCSPISGHRSVSWYQQTPGQGLQFLFEYFSETQRNKGNFPGRFSGRQFSNSRSEMNVSTLELGDSALYLCASSQTGNEKLFFGSGTQLSVL.

The chain carries TRBV5-1 and TRBJ1-1; D is ambiguous. CDR1 SGHRS and CDR2 YFSETQ come from the germline V gene. The CDR3 loop spans 15 amino acids. Trimming removed 4 bases from V and 5 bases from J, with 18 bases in between. CDR3 bases: TGCGCCAGCAGCCAGACCGGCCGCGGGAGGACTGAAGCTTTCTTT. Protein product: CASSQTGRGRTEAFF.

This chain uses TRBV5-5 with TRBJ1-3; no definite D call. V dropped 4 bases and J dropped 0 bases, with 11 bases sitting between them. Germline V gene data show CDR1 as SGHKS and CDR2 as YYEKEE (reference sequence). This CDR3 is 15 amino acids long. The CDR3 DNA reads TGTGCCAGCAGCACTAATGGCGGCTCTGGAAACACCATATATTTT. Protein sequence: CASSTNGGSGNTIYF.

The rearrangement joins TRBV2 to TRBJ1-2; 9 nucleotides agree with TRBD1. The CDR3 is made up of 12 amino acids. Germline loops: CDR1 SNHLY, CDR2 FYNNEI. V lost 5 bases, J lost 8 bases, and 3 bases stayed unmatched. The DNA of the CDR3 is TGTGCCAGCAGTAGGACAGGGGAAGGCTACACCTTC. Its protein is CASSRTGEGYTF.

This chain joins TRBV9 and TRBJ2-7; no clear D. CDR3 length equals 14 residues. Per germline, CDR1 SGDLS and CDR2 YYNGEE. V was cut by 0 bases and J by 0 bases, with 7 bases left in between. The CDR3 DNA follows: TGTGCCAGCAGCGTAGTCGGTAGCTCCTACGAGCAGTACTTC. Its translation is CASSVVGSSYEQYF.

The chain recombines TRBV4-1 with TRBJ2-7; the match to TRBD2 covers 9 bases. Germline CDR1 is MGHRA and CDR2 is YSYEKL. This CDR3 comprises 19 residues. The ends lost 6 bases at V and 3 bases at J; junction bases unmatched: 21. Here the CDR3 reads CASRPLPPSGDSLDYEQYF. For the CDR3, the DNA is TGCGCCAGCAGACCTCTCCCCCCTAGCGGGGATTCTCTCGACTACGAGCAGTACTTC.

The chain's CDR3 is CASSYSDRNGEAFF. CDR3 DNA sequence: TGTGCCAGCAGTTACTCGGACAGGAACGGTGAAGCTTTCTTT. V and J are TRBV6-5 and TRBJ1-1, with 7 bases that match TRBD1. Germline CDR1 and CDR2: MNHEY and SVGAGI. The V gene end was trimmed by 0 bases and the J gene end by 7 bases; junction bases not matched to a gene: 5. CDR3 length: 14 amino acids.

The V and J genes are TRBV28 and TRBJ2-2, with 7 positions matching TRBD2. Per germline, CDR1 MDHEN and CDR2 SYDVKM. The CDR3 has 16 amino acids. V was pared by 2 bases and J by 6 bases, with 9 bases of the junction left unmatched. In DNA, the CDR3 is TGTGCCAGCAGTTTAGAAGGCGGGAGAATCCCCGGGGAGCTGTTTTTT. Its translation is CASSLEGGRIPGELFF.

The chain has TRBV28 and TRBJ2-3; D may be TRBD2 (5 bases). Germline loops: CDR1 MDHEN, CDR2 SYDVKM. The CDR3 sequence is 15 residues long. Trimming stripped 2 bases from V and 2 bases from J, with 11 bases between. CDR3 in DNA: TGTGCCAGCAGTTTAATGGACGGACTCACAGATACGCAGTATTTT. Its translation: CASSLMDGLTDTQYF. The full variable domain, rest sourced from reference TRBV28 and TRBJ2-3, is DVKVTQSSRYLVKRTGEKVFLECVQDMDHENMFWYRQDPGLGLRLIYFSYDVKMKEKGDIPEGYSVSREKKERFSLILESASTNQTSMYLCASSLMDGLTDTQYFGPGTRLTVL.

CDR3 nucleotide sequence: TGTGCCAGTAGTATAGAACCCAGGGGATCCCAGAGAGCTTTCTTT. Translation: CASSIEPRGSQRAFF. This chain joins TRBV19 and TRBJ1-1, with TRBD1 as a possible D gene (6 bases). Germline values: CDR1 LNHDA, CDR2 SQIVND (reference sequence). This CDR3 has 15 residues. V lost 0 bases and J 10 bases, leaving 18 bases between the germline ends.

This rearrangement joins TRBV6-6 to TRBJ2-5; tentative D call: TRBD2 (5 bases). The assigned J gene may be wrong: the sequence end matches TRBJ2-7 better. The CDR3 consists of 12 residues. CDR1 and CDR2 (germline): MNHNY, SVGAGI (reference sequence). CDR3 nucleotides: TGTGCCAGTTCCAGGCGGGCCTACGAGCAGTACTTC. Protein sequence: CASSRRAYEQYF.

This chain joins TRBV4-3 and TRBJ2-3; D is unclear. V gave up 0 bases and J gave up 2 bases, with 12 bases separating them. Per germline, CDR1 LGHNA and CDR2 YSLEER. CDR3 length: 16 amino acids. CDR3 DNA sequence: TGCGCCAGCAGCCAAGAAGGCAGCGCCGTCACAGATACGCAGTATTTT. As protein: CASSQEGSAVTDTQYF.

V is TRBV6-5 and J is TRBJ1-6; D perhaps matches TRBD1 (6 bases). This CDR3 comprises 15 residues. Per the germline V gene, CDR1 is MNHEY and CDR2 is SVGAGI. The V and J ends lost 5 bases and 7 bases respectively, with 15 bases between them. For the CDR3, the DNA is TGTGCCAGCAGTAATTTCAGGGGAGACAATTCACCCCTCCACTTT. Its translation: CASSNFRGDNSPLHF.

This chain joins TRBV2 and TRBJ2-7, with TRBD1 matching over 10 bases. J was trimmed by 2 bases and V by 6 bases; bases with no gene match: 4. The length of the CDR3 is 14 residues. Germline-derived CDR1 and CDR2 are SNHLY and FYNNEI. CDR3 in amino acids: CASRATGGTYEQYF. For the CDR3, the DNA is TGTGCCAGCAGGGCGACAGGGGGCACCTACGAGCAGTACTTC.

This chain connects TRBV29-1 to TRBJ2-7; TRBD2 matches at 7 bases. Losses at the gene ends were 3 bases for V and 6 bases for J; bases not matched to a gene: 8. This CDR3 is built from 13 residues. Looked up from germline, CDR1 is SQVTM and CDR2 is ANQGSEA. The CDR3, as DNA: TGCAGCGTTGAGACCGGGAGGTGGGGCGAGCAGTACTTC. This encodes CSVETGRWGEQYF.

This chain connects TRBV5-5 to TRBJ2-3; TRBD2 is a possible D gene (6 bases). V lost 3 bases and J lost 2, with 16 bases in between. CDR1 SGHKS and CDR2 YYEKEE come from the germline V gene (reference sequence). The CDR3 runs 16 residues. The CDR3 sequence is CASSSRGGSSTDTQYF. The CDR3 DNA is TGTGCCAGCAGCTCCCGGGGAGGTTCCTCCACAGATACGCAGTATTTT.

The V call is TRBV7-2, the J call TRBJ2-7; no clear D gene. The germline gives CDR1 SGHTA, CDR2 FQGNSA. With 2 bases removed from V and 2 bases from J, the gap between germline ends came to 4 bases. The CDR3 is 12 amino acids. This CDR3 reads CASSLLAYEQYF. DNA for the CDR3: TGTGCCAGCAGCTTATTAGCCTACGAGCAGTACTTC.

The chain is built from TRBV25-1 and TRBJ2-5; 8 nucleotides align to TRBD2. The CDR3 sequence is 13 residues long. Trimming at V came to 4 bases and at J to 5 bases, leaving 3 bases not matched to a gene. Germline V gene data show CDR1 as MGHDK and CDR2 as SYGVNS. The CDR3 sequence is CASSGRGGETQYF. In DNA, the CDR3 is TGTGCCAGCAGTGGTCGGGGGGGCGAGACCCAGTACTTC.

The chain recombines TRBV11-2 with TRBJ1-6, with D possibly TRBD1 on 5 matching bases. The V end was cut by 2 bases, the J end by 7 bases, with 9 bases between. Germline lookup yields CDR1 SGHAT and CDR2 FQNNGV. The CDR3 loop spans 14 amino acids. The DNA of the CDR3 is TGTGCCAGCAGCTTATTAGGGGCCAATTCACCCCTCCACTTT. Protein product: CASSLLGANSPLHF.

J is TRBJ1-4 and V is TRBV15; 9 bases line up with TRBD1. V gave up 0 bases and J gave up 6 bases; unmatched junction bases: 14. CDR1 and CDR2 from the germline V gene are LNHNV and YYDKDF (reference sequence). The CDR3 runs 19 residues. CDR3 region: CATSRDWGTGLWKDEKLFF. CDR3 nucleotide sequence: TGTGCCACCAGCAGAGATTGGGGGACAGGGTTGTGGAAAGATGAAAAACTGTTTTTT.

CDR3: CATHGTGMSTEAFF. The CDR3 bases are TGTGCCACCCACGGAACAGGGATGAGCACTGAAGCTTTCTTT. The chain joins TRBV28 to TRBJ1-1, with D tentatively TRBD1 (6 bases). With 10 bases removed from V and 4 bases from J, the gap between germline ends came to 19 bases. This CDR3 spans 14 amino acids. Germline CDR1 MDHEN, CDR2 SYDVKM. Full variable domain (rest looked up from reference TRBV28 and TRBJ1-1): DVKVTQSSRYLVKRTGEKVFLECVQDMDHENMFWYRQDPGLGLRLIYFSYDVKMKEKGDIPEGYSVSREKKERFSLILESASTNQTSMYLCATHGTGMSTEAFFGQGTRLTVV.

This chain links TRBV5-6 with TRBJ2-5; perhaps TRBD1 as D (6 bases). The CDR3 is 14 amino acids. The V gene's germline CDR1 is SGHDT and CDR2 YYEEEE. Deletions cut 3 bases from V and 2 bases from J, with 11 bases between. The CDR3 spells CASSYGQNQETQYF. CDR3 sequence (DNA): TGTGCCAGCAGCTACGGACAGAATCAAGAGACCCAGTACTTC.

This chain uses TRBV11-2 with TRBJ1-5; D might be TRBD1 (5 bases). CDR3 length equals 15 residues. CDR1 is SGHAT, CDR2 FQNNGV, per germline. V was cut by 5 bases and J by 1 base, with 12 bases left in between. The CDR3 DNA sequence: TGTGCCAGCAGCCCGACACAGGCGAGCAATCAGCCCCAGCATTTT. It encodes CASSPTQASNQPQHF.

V gene TRBV6-1 combines with J gene TRBJ1-1, with D uncertain. CDR1 and CDR2 (germline): MNHNS, SASEGT. The length of the CDR3 is 16 residues. V lost 4 bases, J lost 0 bases, and 15 bases lay in between. The CDR3 nucleotides are TGTGCCAGCAGTGCGTCGAAGCACGGTCTGAACACTGAAGCTTTCTTT. Protein sequence: CASSASKHGLNTEAFF.

The chain recombines TRBV5-4 with TRBJ1-2; 8 nucleotides line up with TRBD1. Losses at the gene ends were 4 bases for V and 7 bases for J; bases not matched to a gene: 9. This CDR3 is built from 14 residues. CDR1 is SGHNT, CDR2 YYREEE, per germline (reference sequence). This CDR3 reads CASSLWTGRFGYTF. The DNA of the CDR3 is TGTGCCAGCAGCCTATGGACAGGGCGATTTGGCTACACCTTC.